The 17 T cell receptor beta chains presented below share a single source sample, sequenced in a study of human CD8 memory T cell subsets. TPEX cells were early memory CD8+ T cells (CCR7+ PD-1+ TIGIT+) that had exhausted-like traits. UMI-labeled 5' RACE was used, and it produced the TCR beta libraries. TCRdb re-called the 5' RACE reads; every CDR3 protein appears as one record, without DNA. The sample table sets out around 6,800 distinct CDR3 sequences. The sequenced sample consisted of CD8+ T cells from PBMCs. All receptors derive from a human donor in good health.

The chain has TRBV10-3 and TRBJ1-2. The CDR3 runs 12 residues. CDR1 is ENHRY and CDR2 is SYGVKD in the germline V gene. CDR3 protein: CAISESGAGYTF.

The chain uses TRBV25-1 and TRBJ2-1; TCRdb indicates TRBD2, and absent DNA this call remains unverified. This CDR3 has 13 amino acids. Looked up from germline, CDR1 is MGHDK and CDR2 is SYGVNS. CDR3 sequence: CASSEYGGLEQFF.

This chain's CDR3 is CASSLVGGSIVYEQYF. The chain recombines TRBV5-5 with TRBJ2-7; the TCRdb D gene call, TRBD1, has no DNA to confirm it. Germline lookup yields CDR1 SGHKS and CDR2 YYEKEE (reference sequence). The CDR3 spans 16 residues.

The gene calls are TRBV7-2 and TRBJ1-6; TCRdb outputs TRBD1, but without DNA this stays unchecked. Germline-derived CDR1 and CDR2 are SGHTA and FQGNSA. CDR3 length: 15 residues. CDR3 sequence: CASSLVRGENSPLHF.

The rearrangement links TRBV7-8 to TRBJ2-7; the TCRdb D gene call, TRBD2, has no DNA to confirm it. This CDR3 is built from 16 residues. CDR1 and CDR2 from the germline V gene are SGHVS and FQNEAQ. CDR3: CASSGGGGAGLYEQYF.

The rearrangement links TRBV7-9 to TRBJ2-5; TCRdb gives TRBD1 as the D gene, but with no DNA this cannot be confirmed. The CDR3 has 14 amino acids. From germline, CDR1 is SEHNR and CDR2 FQNEAQ (reference sequence). CDR3 loop: CASSETGIAETQYF. Together with reference TRBV7-9 and TRBJ2-5, the CDR3 gives the full variable domain: DTGVSQNPRHKITKRGQNVTFRCDPISEHNRLYWYRQTLGQGPEFLTYFQNEAQLEKSRLLSDRFSAERPKGSFSTLEIQRTEQGDSAMYLCASSETGIAETQYFGPGTRLLVL.

The chain uses TRBV20-1 and TRBJ2-7. In germline, CDR1 is DFQATT, CDR2 SNEGSKA (reference sequence). This CDR3 comprises 13 residues. The CDR3: CSARPQSSYEQYF.

V and J are TRBV28 and TRBJ2-4; the D gene TCRdb calls, TRBD1, cannot be checked with no DNA. This CDR3 contains 16 residues. Germline CDR1 MDHEN, CDR2 SYDVKM. CDR3 protein: CASSPRGQAFQFIQYF.

This chain joins TRBV5-1 and TRBJ2-7. The CDR3 extends over 14 amino acids. The germline V gene encodes CDR1 SGHRS and CDR2 YFSETQ. The CDR3: CASRSAQGFNEQYF.

This clonotype is called medium-sized based on its frequency. The rearrangement uses TRBV28 and TRBJ2-7. CDR1 is MDHEN, CDR2 SYDVKM, per germline. The CDR3 contains 14 residues. The CDR3 loop is CASSLQIRSYEQYF.

The chain has TRBV18 and TRBJ2-3; with no DNA, the TCRdb D assignment of TRBD2 cannot be verified. Germline loops: CDR1 KGHSH, CDR2 LQKENI. CDR3 length: 16 residues. The CDR3: CASSPPHPSPTDTQYF.

The chain employs TRBV7-3 and TRBJ2-1; the TCRdb call, TRBD1, lacks DNA for checking. This CDR3 comprises 14 residues. The germline CDR1 and CDR2 sequences are SGHTA and FQGTGA. The CDR3 is CASSPGLGGNEQFF.

The chain joins TRBV7-9 to TRBJ1-6; TCRdb indicates TRBD1, and absent DNA this call remains unverified. CDR3 length: 15 amino acids. CDR1 and CDR2 (germline): SEHNR, FQNEAQ (reference sequence). CDR3 sequence: CASSSTRDLNSPLHF.

This clonotype is classed as medium-sized by frequency. The V and J genes are TRBV19 and TRBJ2-1; TCRdb outputs TRBD2, but without DNA this stays unchecked. CDR1 and CDR2 from the germline V gene are LNHDA and SQIVND (reference sequence). The CDR3 spans 16 residues. The CDR3 protein is CASSTVAGGPLIEQFF.

The chain has TRBV7-9 and TRBJ2-1; without DNA, the TCRdb call of TRBD2 cannot be checked. The CDR3 runs to 14 residues. Looked up from germline, CDR1 is SEHNR and CDR2 is FQNEAQ (reference sequence). This CDR3 is CASSLGGGYNEQFF.

This chain uses TRBV5-1 with TRBJ2-5; as DNA is missing, the TRBD1 call by TCRdb cannot be tested. This CDR3 is built from 14 residues. Looked up from germline, CDR1 is SGHRS and CDR2 is YFSETQ. CDR3 sequence: CASSLLQGEETQYF.

The gene calls are TRBV19 and TRBJ1-1; the TCRdb call, TRBD1, lacks DNA for checking. There are 13 residues in the CDR3. Germline V CDR1 and CDR2: LNHDA, SQIVND (reference sequence). The CDR3: CATRGARNTEAFF.